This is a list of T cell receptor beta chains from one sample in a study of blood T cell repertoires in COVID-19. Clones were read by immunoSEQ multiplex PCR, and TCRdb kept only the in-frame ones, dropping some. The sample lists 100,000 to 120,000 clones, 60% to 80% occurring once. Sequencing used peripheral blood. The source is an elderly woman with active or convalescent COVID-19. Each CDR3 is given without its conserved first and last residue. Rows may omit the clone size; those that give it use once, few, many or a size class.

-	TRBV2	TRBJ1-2	ASSESNYGYT
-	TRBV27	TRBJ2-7	ASGRTYGTGAAYEQY
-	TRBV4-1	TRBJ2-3	ASSRGQVGDTQY
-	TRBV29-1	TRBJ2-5	SVEVGRRETQY
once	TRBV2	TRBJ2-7	ASNREPYEQY
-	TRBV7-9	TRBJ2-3	ASSPGGANLGGTQY
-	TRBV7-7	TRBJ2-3	ASSFQQGDTQY
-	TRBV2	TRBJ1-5	ASSVAEHQPQH
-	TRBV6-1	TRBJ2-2	ASSEVSVVPGELF
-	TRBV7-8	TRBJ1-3	ASSPTGRAGNTIY
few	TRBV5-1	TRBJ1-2	ASSLAREYGYT
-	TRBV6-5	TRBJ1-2	ASSYSGVPRDGYT
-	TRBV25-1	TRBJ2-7	ASRGAGAGEQY
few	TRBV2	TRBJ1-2	ASSEQIGYT
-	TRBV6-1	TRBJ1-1	ASSESGGWNTEAF
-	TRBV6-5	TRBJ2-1	ASSPGTSGYNEQF